These 21 T cell receptor beta chains came from one sample sequenced in a study of T-cell memory formation after mild COVID-19. TCRdb analysed the 5' RACE reads with MiXCR anew, one entry per CDR3 protein. The repertoire holds 210,000 or so distinct CDR3 sequences, with more than 25% as singletons. Sequenced material: PBMCs or a T cell subset sorted from them (not recorded which). The receptors stem from an adult woman who had mild COVID-19 (a few samples of this study predate the infection). Cell type and time point are not known.

This clonotype was counted only a few times. This chain connects TRBV9 to TRBJ1-1; TRBD1 might be the D (5 bases). V was trimmed by 4 bases and J by 14 bases, leaving 27 bases between them. Per the germline V gene, CDR1 is SGDLS and CDR2 is YYNGEE. This CDR3 is 15 amino acids long. The CDR3 sequence is CASSPLEGANRPNFF. The CDR3 DNA reads as TGTGCCAGCAGCCCCCTAGAAGGGGCCAACAGGCCTAACTTCTTT.

The chain combines TRBV20-1 with TRBJ2-3; 8 bases match TRBD1. Germline lookup yields CDR1 DFQATT and CDR2 SNEGSKA (reference sequence). The CDR3 is 15 amino acids. After removal of 5 bases from V and 6 bases from J, the junction contained 13 bases not matched to a gene. DNA for the CDR3: TGCAGTGCTCCACCGGACAGGGAATGGACGGATACGCAGTATTTT. It is translated as CSAPPDREWTDTQYF.

In this sample, this clonotype turned up many times. CDR3 bases: TGCGCCAGCAGCTTGGGACAGGGTTCTTGGGTCACTGAAGCTTTCTTT. Translated: CASSLGQGSWVTEAFF. The chain joins TRBV5-1 to TRBJ1-1; TRBD1 aligns across 7 bases. Germline lookup yields CDR1 SGHRS and CDR2 YFSETQ. There are 16 residues in the CDR3. Trimming took 0 bases from V and 4 from J; bases not matched to a gene: 9.

This clonotype was picked up a small number of times. The chain has TRBV29-1 and TRBJ2-7; a weak D match, TRBD2 (6 bases). CDR1 is SQVTM and CDR2 is ANQGSEA in the germline V gene. CDR3 size: 13 residues. V was cut by 3 bases and J by 0 bases, with 9 bases left in between. The CDR3 region is CSVDFGSSYEQYF. CDR3 DNA: TGCAGCGTTGACTTCGGGAGCTCCTACGAGCAGTACTTC.

V gene TRBV5-1 combines with J gene TRBJ2-7; D is uncertain. Trimming left V 0 bases short and J 4 bases short, with 8 bases between. The CDR3 loop spans 13 amino acids. The germline CDR1 and CDR2 sequences are SGHRS and YFSETQ. The CDR3 is CASSLVFGYEQYF. The CDR3 DNA is TGCGCCAGCAGCTTGGTATTTGGTTACGAGCAGTACTTC.

This clonotype was seen only a few times. The chain joins TRBV11-3 to TRBJ2-3; D gene unclear. The CDR3 is 13 amino acids. Trimming cost V 11 bases and J 0 bases, with 12 bases left between them. Per the germline V gene, CDR1 is SGHNT and CDR2 is YENEEA. As DNA, the CDR3 is TGTGCCGGTCGGCACTCTAGCACAGATACGCAGTATTTT. Translation: CAGRHSSTDTQYF.

This chain uses TRBV11-3 with TRBJ1-6; the D gene is possibly TRBD1 (5 bases). The CDR3 loop spans 15 amino acids. Germline V gives CDR1 SGHNT, CDR2 YENEEA. V dropped 0 bases and J dropped 9 bases, with 12 bases sitting between them. Written as DNA, the CDR3 is TGTGCCAGCAGCTTAGATCCGGGGGATGGTTCACCCCTCCACTTT. Protein: CASSLDPGDGSPLHF. Full variable domain (remainder filled in from reference TRBV11-3 and TRBJ1-6): EAGVVQSPRYKIIEKKQPVAFWCNPISGHNTLYWYLQNLGQGPELLIRYENEEAVDDSQLPKDRFSAERLKGVDSTLKIQPAELGDSAVYLCASSLDPGDGSPLHFGNGTRLTVT.

V gene TRBV4-2 combines with J gene TRBJ1-5; D might be TRBD1 (5 bases). The ends were cut back, 4 bases at V and 4 bases at J, with 14 bases in the middle. Germline-derived CDR1 and CDR2 are LGHNA and YNFKEQ. The CDR3 is made up of 15 amino acids. CDR3 protein: CASSPRDSSNQPQHF. CDR3 nucleotide sequence: TGTGCCAGCAGCCCCAGGGACTCTAGTAATCAGCCCCAGCATTTT.

This clonotype was counted a single time. The chain carries TRBV30 and TRBJ2-7; D may be TRBD1 (6 bases). Germline-derived CDR1 and CDR2 are GTSNPN and SVGIG (reference sequence). The V end lost 4 bases, the J end lost 1 base, and 11 bases lay between the germline ends. The CDR3 is 13 residues long. In nucleotides, the CDR3 is TGTGCCTGGAACCTCAGGGGATCCTACGAGCAGTACTTC. It codes for CAWNLRGSYEQYF.

This clonotype was observed at least ten times. This chain connects TRBV5-1 to TRBJ2-7, with 7 positions matching TRBD2. V gave up 2 bases and J gave up 3 bases; unmatched junction bases: 2. Per germline, CDR1 SGHRS and CDR2 YFSETQ. This CDR3 contains 13 residues. The DNA for the CDR3 is TGCGCCAGCAGCTTAACGGGAGGCTACGAGCAGTACTTC. Translating it yields CASSLTGGYEQYF.

In this sample, this clonotype turned up a few times. The chain carries TRBV7-3 and TRBJ2-2; tentative D call: TRBD1 (5 bases). CDR1 and CDR2 (germline): SGHTA, FQGTGA. This CDR3 has 14 amino acids. V was clipped by 1 base and J by 3 bases, with 6 bases between them. Here the CDR3 reads CASSLSRDTGELFF. In nucleotides, the CDR3 is TGTGCCAGCAGCTTAAGCAGGGACACCGGGGAGCTGTTTTTT.

This sequence joins TRBV27 and TRBJ2-1; the D call may be TRBD1 or TRBD2 (5 bases each). Germline CDR1 and CDR2: MNHEY and SMNVEV (reference sequence). Deletions cut 2 bases from V and 1 base from J, with 15 bases between. The CDR3 is made up of 17 amino acids. The CDR3 DNA is TGTGCCAGCAGTTTAGGATCAGGGACGGGGTCCTACAATGAGCAGTTCTTC. Amino acids: CASSLGSGTGSYNEQFF.

The chain combines TRBV27 with TRBJ1-1, with a possible D match to TRBD1 (5 bases). This CDR3 has 12 residues. From germline, CDR1 is MNHEY and CDR2 SMNVEV (reference sequence). The V and J ends lost 7 bases and 5 bases respectively, with 11 bases between them. The CDR3 DNA reads as TGTGCCAGCAAAAGGGAGGGGACTGAAGCTTTCTTT. This sequence encodes CASKREGTEAFF.

In its sample, this clonotype was seen many times. V gene TRBV11-2 combines with J gene TRBJ2-1; perhaps TRBD2 as D (6 bases). The CDR3 sequence is 14 residues long. Looked up from germline, CDR1 is SGHAT and CDR2 is FQNNGV. V lost 3 bases to trimming and J lost 10 bases, with 16 bases between them. The CDR3 DNA is TGTGCCAGCAGCTTCCGGGACTCGACGGAAGAGCAGTTCTTC. Translating gives CASSFRDSTEEQFF.

V is TRBV24-1 and J is TRBJ2-4, with no clear D. V was clipped by 3 bases and J by 0 bases, with 5 bases between them. The CDR3 contains 14 residues. Germline V CDR1 and CDR2: KGHDR, SFDVKD. This chain's CDR3 is CATSDDGAKNIQYF. In DNA form, the CDR3 reads TGTGCCACCAGTGATGATGGAGCCAAAAACATTCAGTACTTC.

V usage is TRBV12-3 or TRBV12-4 and J usage is TRBJ2-2; D is perhaps TRBD1 or TRBD2 (5 bases each). Trimming stripped 3 bases from V and 9 bases from J, with 29 bases between. This CDR3 has 19 amino acids. CDR3 sequence (DNA): TGTGCCAGCAGTTTTAACCTCGGTCCCCGGGGCCCTAAAAGCCGGGAGCTGTTTTTT. It specifies CASSFNLGPRGPKSRELFF.

This clonotype has only a few counts. The chain is built from TRBV7-9 and TRBJ1-1; the match to TRBD1 covers 7 bases. There are 12 residues in the CDR3. Germline values: CDR1 SEHNR, CDR2 FQNEAQ (reference sequence). V trimming: 5 bases; J trimming: 8 bases; junction bases outside the gene matches: 5. In nucleotides, the CDR3 is TGTGCCAGCAGCCTAACAGGGGTAGAAGCTTTCTTT. This sequence encodes CASSLTGVEAFF.

The sample holds a few counts of this clonotype. The chain has TRBV20-1 and TRBJ1-6; TRBD1 matches at 8 bases. Trimming took 3 bases from V and 9 from J; bases not matched to a gene: 10. This CDR3 has 15 amino acids. CDR1 is DFQATT, CDR2 SNEGSKA, per germline (reference sequence). The CDR3 DNA is TGCAGTGCTAGTCGAAGACAGGGGTTTAGTTCACCCCTCCACTTT. This gives the protein CSASRRQGFSSPLHF.

This clonotype appeared a single time. The V call is TRBV12-3 or TRBV12-4, the J call TRBJ2-5; perhaps TRBD2 as D (5 bases). Trimming took off 6 bases at V and 2 bases at J, with 13 bases between the two ends. The CDR3 consists of 14 residues. The CDR3 here is CASSPGVVQETQYF. CDR3 sequence (DNA): TGTGCCAGCAGCCCCGGGGTGGTACAAGAGACCCAGTACTTC.

The J gene is TRBJ1-1, the V gene TRBV19; tentative D call: TRBD1 (6 bases). The CDR3 has 15 residues. V shed 3 bases and J shed 1 base, with 12 bases lying between them. The germline V gene has CDR1 LNHDA and CDR2 SQIVND (reference sequence). The CDR3 spells CASSIGTPSNTEAFF. The DNA of the CDR3 is TGTGCCAGTAGTATCGGGACACCATCGAACACTGAAGCTTTCTTT.

The gene calls are TRBV5-4 and TRBJ2-1, with a weak D call TRBD2 (5 bases). Trimming cost V 4 bases and J 0 bases, with 8 bases left between them. The CDR3 extends over 14 amino acids. Germline CDR1 is SGHNT and CDR2 is YYREEE (reference sequence). The CDR3 nucleotides read TGTGCCAGCAGCGTCGGGGTCTCCTACAATGAGCAGTTCTTC. It encodes CASSVGVSYNEQFF.